Shown below are 21 T cell receptor beta chains from a single sample sequenced in a study of T-cell memory formation after mild COVID-19 (dated by TCRdb to the early 2020s). The library was prepared using 5' RACE. Reads for this sample came from an Illumina NovaSeq 6000. Using fastp trimming at Q25 and MiXCR clonotype assembly, TCRdb reanalyzed the public sequencing data and kept in-frame beta chains. Rows with one shared CDR3 protein collapse into an entry with the most common genes and DNA. The sample table shows 300,000 to 400,000 distinct CDR3 sequences, and approximately 27% are seen once. 13% of the sample comes from the top ten. Sequences were obtained from PBMCs or a T cell subset sorted from them (not recorded which). The receptors stem from an adult woman who had mild COVID-19 (a few samples of this study predate the infection). The sample titles of this study are shuffled in the database, so cell type and time point are left out; the donor was told from shared clones.

The J gene is TRBJ1-1, the V gene TRBV20-1; D gene unclear. Germline CDR1 reads DFQATT; CDR2 reads SNEGSKA (reference sequence). This CDR3 is 17 amino acids long. V lost 0 bases and J 0 bases, leaving 17 bases between the germline ends. The CDR3: CSARDWTLTTMNTEAFF. The CDR3 nucleotides read TGCAGTGCTAGAGATTGGACCCTAACTACCATGAACACTGAAGCTTTCTTT.

V and J are TRBV7-3 and TRBJ1-1; 7 bases are shared with TRBD1. J was trimmed by 4 bases and V by 5 bases; bases with no gene match: 7. There are 14 residues in the CDR3. Looked up from germline, CDR1 is SGHTA and CDR2 is FQGTGA. CDR3 nucleotide sequence: TGTGCCAGCAGCCGGGGACAGTCGAGCACTGAAGCTTTCTTT. Amino acids: CASSRGQSSTEAFF.

The chain carries TRBV24-1 and TRBJ2-2, with TRBD1 matching over 7 bases. V gave up 3 bases and J gave up 3 bases; unmatched junction bases: 3. CDR1 is KGHDR and CDR2 is SFDVKD in the germline V gene. This CDR3 has 15 residues. The CDR3 here is CATSDTDRDTGELFF. CDR3 nucleotides: TGTGCCACCAGTGATACCGACAGGGACACCGGGGAGCTGTTTTTT.

This clonotype was seen more than once but under ten times. J is TRBJ2-7 and V is TRBV20-1; TRBD2 matches 14 bases. Trimming removed 0 bases from V and 4 bases from J; junction bases left unmatched: 2. This CDR3 comprises 15 residues. The germline V gene has CDR1 DFQATT and CDR2 SNEGSKA (reference sequence). CDR3 sequence (DNA): TGCAGTGCTAGAGAAGGACTAGCGGGAGGTTACGAGCAGTACTTC. It encodes CSAREGLAGGYEQYF.

This sequence joins TRBV14 and TRBJ2-2, with D unresolved. The CDR3 is 12 residues long. In germline, CDR1 is SGHDN, CDR2 FVKESK. V lost 1 base, J lost 8 bases, and 5 bases lay in between. As DNA, the CDR3 is TGTGCCAGCAGCCAAGTAGAGGGGGAGCTGTTTTTT. The encoded protein is CASSQVEGELFF.

This clonotype turned up a few times. V gene TRBV12-3 or TRBV12-4 combines with J gene TRBJ1-1; 7 bases are a match to TRBD1. Trimming cost V 5 bases and J 4 bases; bases outside gene matches: 7. The CDR3 extends over 14 amino acids. In DNA, the CDR3 is TGTGCCAGCAGTCGAACAGGGGTGGGCACTGAAGCTTTCTTT. It codes for CASSRTGVGTEAFF.

The V gene is TRBV7-6, the J gene TRBJ2-3; 9 bases align to TRBD1. V shed 5 bases and J 4 bases; nucleotides not matched to a gene: 10. The CDR3 is 16 amino acids. Germline lookup yields CDR1 SGHVS and CDR2 FNYEAQ. The CDR3 nucleotides read TGTGCCAGCAGCGCAGTGGGACAGGGCGGGGCAGATACGCAGTATTTT. Its protein product is CASSAVGQGGADTQYF.

The genes are TRBV20-1 and TRBJ2-3; D possibly corresponds to TRBD2 (5 bases). Trimming took off 8 bases at V and 2 bases at J, with 8 bases between the two ends. The germline gives CDR1 DFQATT, CDR2 SNEGSKA (reference sequence). The CDR3 is 11 amino acids. CDR3 nucleotides: TGCAGTCTGAGGGACACAGATACGCAGTATTTT. Translating gives CSLRDTDTQYF.

Regarding this clonotype: The junction departs from germline at one end; a sequencing error may be responsible. The V and J genes are TRBV2 and TRBJ2-1; no definite D call. Germline V CDR1 and CDR2: SNHLY, FYNNEI. This CDR3 contains 14 residues. This chain's CDR3 is CASHIGYGHNEQFF. In DNA form, the CDR3 reads TGTGCCTCCCATATAGGCTACGGCCACAATGAGCAGTTCTTT.

The genes are TRBV27 and TRBJ2-1; D gene ambiguous. Germline CDR1 is MNHEY and CDR2 is SMNVEV (reference sequence). Trimming removed 5 bases at V and 5 bases at J, with 7 bases between. This CDR3 region has 12 residues. The CDR3 region is CASSTLDNEQFF. The DNA for the CDR3 is TGTGCCAGCAGTACACTGGACAATGAGCAGTTCTTC.

This clonotype was found once. This sequence joins TRBV4-2 and TRBJ2-1; no definite D call. CDR3 length: 13 residues. V lost 4 bases, J lost 6 bases, and 10 bases lay in between. Germline V gene lookup returns CDR1 LGHNA and CDR2 YNFKEQ. The CDR3, as DNA: TGTGCCAGCAGCCTCACGGCTACCAATGAGCAGTTCTTC. This gives the protein CASSLTATNEQFF.

The chain is built from TRBV5-4 and TRBJ2-1; 11 bases are a match to TRBD2. Germline loops: CDR1 SGHNT, CDR2 YYREEE (reference sequence). J lost 7 bases, V lost 4 bases, and 7 bases had no gene match. The CDR3 totals 15 residues. This CDR3 reads CASSAGLAEWNEQFF. CDR3 DNA sequence: TGTGCCAGCAGCGCGGGACTAGCGGAATGGAATGAGCAGTTCTTC.

The V and J genes are TRBV4-1 and TRBJ1-5; 9 bases fit TRBD1. The length of the CDR3 is 15 residues. Germline CDR1 MGHRA, CDR2 YSYEKL. V shed 1 base, J shed 5 bases, and the junction held 3 bases outside the gene matches. CDR3 region: CASSQGTGAHQPQHF. The CDR3 region has the DNA TGCGCCAGCAGCCAAGGGACAGGGGCCCATCAGCCCCAGCATTTT.

The chain joins TRBV11-3 to TRBJ2-2; weak D call: TRBD1 (6 bases). This CDR3 contains 17 residues. The V gene lost 5 bases and the J gene lost 6 bases, with 22 bases spanning the gap. Germline values: CDR1 SGHNT, CDR2 YENEEA. CDR3 residues: CASSTKRGTFFPGELFF. In nucleotides, the CDR3 is TGTGCCAGCAGCACGAAGAGAGGGACATTTTTCCCCGGGGAGCTGTTTTTT.

The V and J genes are TRBV11-2 and TRBJ2-1; D gene uncertain. V was shortened by 2 bases and J by 5 bases, with 4 bases between the two germline ends. The CDR3 extends over 12 amino acids. Germline values: CDR1 SGHAT, CDR2 FQNNGV. The CDR3 DNA is TGTGCCAGCAGCTTACTCGACAATGAGCAGTTCTTC. This gives the protein CASSLLDNEQFF. Complete variable domain (other parts from reference TRBV11-2 and TRBJ2-1): EAGVAQSPRYKIIEKRQSVAFWCNPISGHATLYWYQQILGQGPKLLIQFQNNGVVDDSQLPKDRFSAERLKGVDSTLKIQPAKLEDSAVYLCASSLLDNEQFFGPGTRLTVL.

V usage is TRBV6-5 and J usage is TRBJ2-3; unclear D gene. The V end lost 6 bases, the J end lost 8 bases, and 15 bases lay between the germline ends. In germline, CDR1 is MNHEY, CDR2 SVGAGI. The CDR3 contains 13 residues. CDR3 protein: CASRSGLTPTQYF. The CDR3 DNA reads as TGTGCCAGCAGATCCGGGCTAACCCCTACGCAGTATTTT.

This clonotype has just a few counts. CDR3 region: CASSLAPGGEKLFF. Here the CDR3 DNA reads TGCGCCAGCAGCTTGGCCCCTGGGGGTGAAAAACTGTTTTTT. The V and J genes are TRBV5-1 and TRBJ1-4, with D perhaps TRBD1 (5 bases). The CDR3 has 14 residues. CDR1 and CDR2 from the germline V gene are SGHRS and YFSETQ. Trimming cost V 0 bases and J 7 bases, with 10 bases left between them.

The sample holds a few counts of this clonotype. The chain uses TRBV11-3 and TRBJ2-3; D not resolved. Per germline, CDR1 SGHNT and CDR2 YENEEA. V was shortened by 0 bases and J by 0 bases, with 7 bases between the two germline ends. The CDR3 extends over 15 amino acids. The CDR3 region has the DNA TGTGCCAGCAGCTTAGAAGGGTCCAGCACAGATACGCAGTATTTT. Amino acids: CASSLEGSSTDTQYF.

Note on this clonotype: A read error may produce the germline difference seen at one junction end. V and J are TRBV27 and TRBJ2-5; 8 nucleotides line up with TRBD2. This CDR3 contains 16 residues. In germline, CDR1 is MNHEY, CDR2 SMNVEV (reference sequence). CDR3 DNA: TGTGCCAGCGGGGTATCGAGACTAGCGCACCAAGAGGCCCAGTACTTC. Its protein product is CASGVSRLAHQEAQYF.

The chain joins TRBV12-3 or TRBV12-4 to TRBJ1-2; D unclear. Deletions cut 6 bases from V and 4 bases from J, with 9 bases between. The CDR3 sequence is 12 residues long. The CDR3 sequence: CASSQHGYGYTF. The CDR3 nucleotides read TGTGCCAGCAGCCAACACGGCTATGGCTACACCTTC.

This clonotype came up a few times. The chain links TRBV7-6 to TRBJ2-2; a weak D match, TRBD1 (5 bases). There are 16 residues in the CDR3. Between the trimmed V and J ends, which lost 4 bases and 1 base, there was a span of 13 bases. Germline CDR1 is SGHVS and CDR2 is FNYEAQ. The CDR3: CASSSLKGVNTGELFF. The CDR3 DNA reads TGTGCCAGCAGCTCGCTAAAAGGGGTGAACACCGGGGAGCTGTTTTTT.